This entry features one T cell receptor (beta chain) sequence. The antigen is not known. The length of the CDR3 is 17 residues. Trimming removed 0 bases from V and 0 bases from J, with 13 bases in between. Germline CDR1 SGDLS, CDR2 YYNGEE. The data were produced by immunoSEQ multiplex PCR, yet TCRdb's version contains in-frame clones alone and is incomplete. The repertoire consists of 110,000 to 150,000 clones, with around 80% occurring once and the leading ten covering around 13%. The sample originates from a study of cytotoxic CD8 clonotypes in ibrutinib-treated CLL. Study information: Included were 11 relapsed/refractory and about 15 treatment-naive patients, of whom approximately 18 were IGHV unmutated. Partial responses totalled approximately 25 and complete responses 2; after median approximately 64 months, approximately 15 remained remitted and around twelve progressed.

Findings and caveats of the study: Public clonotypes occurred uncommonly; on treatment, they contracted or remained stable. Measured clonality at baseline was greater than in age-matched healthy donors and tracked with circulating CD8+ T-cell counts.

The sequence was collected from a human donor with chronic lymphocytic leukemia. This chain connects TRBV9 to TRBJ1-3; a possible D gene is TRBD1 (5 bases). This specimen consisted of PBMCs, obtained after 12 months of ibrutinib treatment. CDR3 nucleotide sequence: TGTGCCAGCAGCGTAGGGCCCGGGGACCTCTCTGGAAACACCATATATTTT. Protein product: CASSVGPGDLSGNTIYF.